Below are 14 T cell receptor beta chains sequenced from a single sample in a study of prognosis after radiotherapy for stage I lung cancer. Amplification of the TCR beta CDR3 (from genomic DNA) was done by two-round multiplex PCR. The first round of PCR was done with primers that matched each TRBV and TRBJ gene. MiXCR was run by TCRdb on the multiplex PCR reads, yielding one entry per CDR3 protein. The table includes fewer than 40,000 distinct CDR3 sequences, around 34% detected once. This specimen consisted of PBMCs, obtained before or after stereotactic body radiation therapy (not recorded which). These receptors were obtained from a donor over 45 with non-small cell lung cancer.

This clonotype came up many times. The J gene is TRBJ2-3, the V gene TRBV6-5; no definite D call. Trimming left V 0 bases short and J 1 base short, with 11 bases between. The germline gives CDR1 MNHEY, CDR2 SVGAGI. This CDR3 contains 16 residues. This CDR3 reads CASSYSSPRGTDTQYF. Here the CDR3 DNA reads TGTGCCAGCAGTTACTCGAGCCCCCGAGGCACAGATACGCAGTATTTT.

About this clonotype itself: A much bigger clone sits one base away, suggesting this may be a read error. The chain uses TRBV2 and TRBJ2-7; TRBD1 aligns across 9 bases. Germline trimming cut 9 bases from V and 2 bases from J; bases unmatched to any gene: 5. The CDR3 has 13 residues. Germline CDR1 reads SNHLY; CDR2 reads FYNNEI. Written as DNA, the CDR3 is TGTGCCAGTCTCCGACAGGGGGCCTACGAGCAGTACTTC. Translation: CASLRQGAYEQYF.

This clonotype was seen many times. The CDR3 DNA is TGTGCCAGCAGCCAAACCCGACAGGTTAATGGTGAGCAGTTCTTC. Protein product: CASSQTRQVNGEQFF. This sequence joins TRBV27 and TRBJ2-1, with a weak D call TRBD1 (6 bases). This CDR3 spans 15 amino acids. Looked up from germline, CDR1 is MNHEY and CDR2 is SMNVEV (reference sequence). The V end lost 6 bases, the J end lost 9 bases, and 21 bases lay between the germline ends.

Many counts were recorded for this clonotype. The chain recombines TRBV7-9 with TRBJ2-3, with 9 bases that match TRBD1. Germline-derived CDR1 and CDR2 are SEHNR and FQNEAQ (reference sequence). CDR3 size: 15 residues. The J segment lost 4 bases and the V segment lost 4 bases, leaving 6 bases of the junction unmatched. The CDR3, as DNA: TGTGCCAGCAGCTGGGTTACAGGGGGCTCAGATACGCAGTATTTT. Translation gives CASSWVTGGSDTQYF.

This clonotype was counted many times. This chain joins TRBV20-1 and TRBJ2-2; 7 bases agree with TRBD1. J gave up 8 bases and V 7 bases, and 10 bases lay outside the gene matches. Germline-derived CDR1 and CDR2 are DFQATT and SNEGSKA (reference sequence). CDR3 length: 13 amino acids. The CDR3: CSVPSTGSGELFF. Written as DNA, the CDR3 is TGCAGTGTCCCCTCGACAGGGTCGGGGGAGCTGTTTTTT.

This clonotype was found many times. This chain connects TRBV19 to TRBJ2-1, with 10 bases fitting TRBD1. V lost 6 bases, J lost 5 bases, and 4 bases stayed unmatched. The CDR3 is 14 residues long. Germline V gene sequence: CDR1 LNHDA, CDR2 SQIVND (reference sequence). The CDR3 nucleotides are TGTGCCAGTAGCTCCGGACAGGGGGACAATGAGCAGTTCTTC. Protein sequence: CASSSGQGDNEQFF.

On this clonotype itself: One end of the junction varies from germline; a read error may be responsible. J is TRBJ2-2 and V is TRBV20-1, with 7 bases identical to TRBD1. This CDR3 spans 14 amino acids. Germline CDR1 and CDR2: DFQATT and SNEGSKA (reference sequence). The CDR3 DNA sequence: TGCAGTGCGGCGACAGGGTCAGCCACCGGGGAGCTGTCTTTT. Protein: CSAATGSATGELSF.

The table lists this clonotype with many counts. Written as DNA, the CDR3 is TGCGCCAGCAGCGCCCAGGGGGCTAACGAGCAGTACTTC. It specifies CASSAQGANEQYF. This chain joins TRBV5-1 and TRBJ2-7, with 8 bases identical to TRBD1. Germline CDR1 is SGHRS and CDR2 is YFSETQ. V lost 4 bases to trimming and J lost 5 bases; unmatched junction nucleotides: 5. CDR3 size: 13 residues.

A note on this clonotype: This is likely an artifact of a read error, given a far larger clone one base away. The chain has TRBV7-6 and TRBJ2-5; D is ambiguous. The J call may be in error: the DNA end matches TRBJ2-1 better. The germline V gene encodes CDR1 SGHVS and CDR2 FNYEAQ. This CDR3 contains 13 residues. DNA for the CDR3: TGTGCCAGCAGTCATACTAATCTCAATGAGCAGTTCTTC. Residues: CASSHTNLNEQFF.

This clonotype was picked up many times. The CDR3 is CASSPRLGGSGNTIYF. As DNA, the CDR3 is TGTGCCAGCTCACCACGCCTCGGGGGCTCGGGAAACACCATATATTTT. J is TRBJ1-3 and V is TRBV18, with TRBD1 as a possible D gene (6 bases). CDR3 length: 16 residues. The V gene lost 1 base and the J gene lost 4 bases, with 14 bases spanning the gap. Germline V gene data show CDR1 as KGHSH and CDR2 as LQKENI.

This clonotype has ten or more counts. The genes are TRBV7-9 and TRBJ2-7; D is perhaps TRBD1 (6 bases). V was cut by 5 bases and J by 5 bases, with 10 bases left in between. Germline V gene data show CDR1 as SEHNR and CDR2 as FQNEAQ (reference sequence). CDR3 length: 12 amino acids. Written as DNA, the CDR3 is TGTGCCAGCAGCGAACAGGGAGACGAGCAGTACTTC. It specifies CASSEQGDEQYF.

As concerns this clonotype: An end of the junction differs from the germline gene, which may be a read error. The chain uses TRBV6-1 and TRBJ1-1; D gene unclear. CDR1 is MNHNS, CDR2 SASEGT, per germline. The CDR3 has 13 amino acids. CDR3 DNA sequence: TGTGCCAGCAGTGAAGTCCCCCCATCTGAATCTTTCTTT. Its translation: CASSEVPPSESFF.

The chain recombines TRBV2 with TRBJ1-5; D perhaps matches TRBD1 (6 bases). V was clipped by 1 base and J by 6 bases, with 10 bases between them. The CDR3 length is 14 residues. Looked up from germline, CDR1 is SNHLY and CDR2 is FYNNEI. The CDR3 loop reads CASSEGGLSQPQHF. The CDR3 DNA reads TGTGCCAGCAGTGAAGGGGGGCTCAGTCAGCCCCAGCATTTT.

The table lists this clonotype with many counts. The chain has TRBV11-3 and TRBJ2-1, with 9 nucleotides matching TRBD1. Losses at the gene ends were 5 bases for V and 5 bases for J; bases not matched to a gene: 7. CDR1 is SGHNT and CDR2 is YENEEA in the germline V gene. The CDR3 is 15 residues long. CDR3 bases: TGTGCCAGCAGCGCTCAGGGACAGGGTAACAATGAGCAGTTCTTC. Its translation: CASSAQGQGNNEQFF.